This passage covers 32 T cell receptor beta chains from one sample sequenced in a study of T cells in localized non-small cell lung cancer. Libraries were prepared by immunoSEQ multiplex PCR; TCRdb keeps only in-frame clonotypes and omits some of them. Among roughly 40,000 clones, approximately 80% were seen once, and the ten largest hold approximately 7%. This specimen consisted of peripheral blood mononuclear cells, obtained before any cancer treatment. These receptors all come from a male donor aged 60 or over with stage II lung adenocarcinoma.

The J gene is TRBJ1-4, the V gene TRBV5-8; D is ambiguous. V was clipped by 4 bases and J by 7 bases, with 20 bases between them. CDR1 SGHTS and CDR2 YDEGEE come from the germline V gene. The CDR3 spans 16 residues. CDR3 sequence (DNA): TGTGCCAGCAGCCGTTACTCAGTTTCTAGGCGTGAAAAACTGTTTTTT. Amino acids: CASSRYSVSRREKLFF.

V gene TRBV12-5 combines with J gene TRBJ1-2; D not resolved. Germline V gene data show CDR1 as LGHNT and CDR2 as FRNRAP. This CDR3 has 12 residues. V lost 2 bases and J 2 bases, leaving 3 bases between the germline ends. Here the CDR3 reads CASGLRNYGYTF. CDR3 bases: TGTGCTAGTGGTTTGAGGAACTATGGCTACACCTTC.

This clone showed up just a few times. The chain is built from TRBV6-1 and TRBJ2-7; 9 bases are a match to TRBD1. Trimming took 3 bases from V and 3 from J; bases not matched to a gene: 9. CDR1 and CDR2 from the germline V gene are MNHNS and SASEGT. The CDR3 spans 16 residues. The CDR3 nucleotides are TGTGCCAGCAGTGAGTTAACGGGACAGGGTATCTACGAGCAGTACTTC. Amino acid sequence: CASSELTGQGIYEQYF.

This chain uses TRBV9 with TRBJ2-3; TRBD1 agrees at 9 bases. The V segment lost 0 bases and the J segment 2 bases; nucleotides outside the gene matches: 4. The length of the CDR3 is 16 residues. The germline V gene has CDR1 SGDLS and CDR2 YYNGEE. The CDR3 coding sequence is TGTGCCAGCAGCGTAGGGACAGGGGCTTTCACAGATACGCAGTATTTT. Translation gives CASSVGTGAFTDTQYF. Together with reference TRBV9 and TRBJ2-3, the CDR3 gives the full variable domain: DSGVTQTPKHLITATGQRVTLRCSPRSGDLSVYWYQQSLDQGLQFLIQYYNGEERAKGNILERFSAQQFPDLHSELNLSSLELGDSALYFCASSVGTGAFTDTQYFGPGTRLTVL.

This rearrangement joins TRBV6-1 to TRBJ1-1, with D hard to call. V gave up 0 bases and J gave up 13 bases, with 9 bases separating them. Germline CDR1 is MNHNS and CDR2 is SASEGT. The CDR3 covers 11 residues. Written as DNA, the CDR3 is TGTGCCAGCAGTGAAGCCAGCCGTTTTTTCTTT. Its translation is CASSEASRFFF.

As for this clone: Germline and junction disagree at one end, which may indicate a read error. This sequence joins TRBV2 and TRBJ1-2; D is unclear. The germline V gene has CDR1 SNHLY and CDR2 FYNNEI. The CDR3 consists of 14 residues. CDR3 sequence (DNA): TGTGCCAGCATTGAAGAATATCGAAACTATGGCTACACCTTC. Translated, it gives CASIEEYRNYGYTF.

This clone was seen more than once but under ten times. The CDR3 loop is CASSPVAGQNTGELFF. CDR3 DNA: TGTGCCAGCAGCCCCGTAGCGGGACAGAACACCGGGGAGCTGTTTTTT. The V call is TRBV14, the J call TRBJ2-2; TRBD2 aligns across 8 bases. Per the germline V gene, CDR1 is SGHDN and CDR2 is FVKESK. Germline trimming cut 4 bases from V and 1 base from J; bases unmatched to any gene: 5. The CDR3 spans 16 residues.

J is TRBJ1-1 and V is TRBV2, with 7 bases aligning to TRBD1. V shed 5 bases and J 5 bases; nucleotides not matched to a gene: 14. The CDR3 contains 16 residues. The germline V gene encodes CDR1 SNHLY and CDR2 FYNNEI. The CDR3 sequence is CASSSDFQGGGTEAFF. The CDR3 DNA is TGTGCCAGCAGTTCCGATTTTCAGGGGGGAGGGACTGAAGCTTTCTTT.

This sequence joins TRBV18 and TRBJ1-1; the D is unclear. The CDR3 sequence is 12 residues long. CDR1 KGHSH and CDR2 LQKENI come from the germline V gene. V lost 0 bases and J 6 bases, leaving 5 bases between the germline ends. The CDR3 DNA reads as TGTGCCAGCTCACCACCGACCCCTGAAGCTTTCTTT. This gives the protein CASSPPTPEAFF.

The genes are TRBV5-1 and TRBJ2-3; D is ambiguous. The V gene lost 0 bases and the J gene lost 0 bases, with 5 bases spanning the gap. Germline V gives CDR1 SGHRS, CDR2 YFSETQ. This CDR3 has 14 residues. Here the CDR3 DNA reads TGCGCCAGCAGCTTGGACGGGAGCACAGATACGCAGTATTTT. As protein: CASSLDGSTDTQYF.

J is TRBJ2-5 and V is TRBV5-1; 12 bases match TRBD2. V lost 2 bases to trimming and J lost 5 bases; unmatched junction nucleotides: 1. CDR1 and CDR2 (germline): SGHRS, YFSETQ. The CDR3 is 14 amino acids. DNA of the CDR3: TGCGCCAGCAGCTTAACTAGCGGGAGGGAGACCCAGTACTTC. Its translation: CASSLTSGRETQYF. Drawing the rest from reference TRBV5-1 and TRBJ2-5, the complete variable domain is KAGVTQTPRYLIKTRGQQVTLSCSPISGHRSVSWYQQTPGQGLQFLFEYFSETQRNKGNFPGRFSGRQFSNSRSEMNVSTLELGDSALYLCASSLTSGRETQYFGPGTRLLVL.

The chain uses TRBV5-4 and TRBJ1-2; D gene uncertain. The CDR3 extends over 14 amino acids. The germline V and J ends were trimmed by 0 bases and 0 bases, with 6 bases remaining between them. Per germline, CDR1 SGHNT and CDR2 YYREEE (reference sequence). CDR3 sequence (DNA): TGTGCCAGCAGCTTGGGGGTTGCTAACTATGGCTACACCTTC. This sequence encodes CASSLGVANYGYTF.

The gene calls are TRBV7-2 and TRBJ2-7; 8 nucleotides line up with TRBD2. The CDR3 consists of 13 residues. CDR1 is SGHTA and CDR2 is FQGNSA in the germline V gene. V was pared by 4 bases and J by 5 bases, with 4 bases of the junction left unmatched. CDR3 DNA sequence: TGTGCCAGCAGCTCGGGACTAGGAGACGAGCAGTACTTC. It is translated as CASSSGLGDEQYF.

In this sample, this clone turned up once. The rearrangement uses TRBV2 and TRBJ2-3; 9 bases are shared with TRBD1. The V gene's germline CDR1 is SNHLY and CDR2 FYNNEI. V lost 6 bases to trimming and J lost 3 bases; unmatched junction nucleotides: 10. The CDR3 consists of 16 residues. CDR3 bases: TGTGCCAGCAGGGGGACAGGGTTCAATCCGACAGATACGCAGTATTTT. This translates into CASRGTGFNPTDTQYF.

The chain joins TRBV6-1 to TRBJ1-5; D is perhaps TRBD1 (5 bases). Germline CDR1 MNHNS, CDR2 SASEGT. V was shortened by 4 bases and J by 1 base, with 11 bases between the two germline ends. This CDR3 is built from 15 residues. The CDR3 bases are TGTGCCAGCAGTGGGGACGGTGTAAGCAATCAGCCCCAGCATTTT. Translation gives CASSGDGVSNQPQHF.

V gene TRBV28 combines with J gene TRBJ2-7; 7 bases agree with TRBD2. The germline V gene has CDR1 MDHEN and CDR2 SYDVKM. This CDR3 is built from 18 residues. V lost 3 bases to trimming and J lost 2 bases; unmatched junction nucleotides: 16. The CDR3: CASSLGGADTLIPYEQYF. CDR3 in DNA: TGTGCCAGCAGTTTGGGAGGGGCAGACACCTTAATTCCCTACGAGCAGTACTTC.

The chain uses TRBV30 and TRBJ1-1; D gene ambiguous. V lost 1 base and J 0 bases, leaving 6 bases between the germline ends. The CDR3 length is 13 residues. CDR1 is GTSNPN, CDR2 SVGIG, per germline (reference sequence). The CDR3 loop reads CAWSGDLNTEAFF. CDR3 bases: TGTGCCTGGAGTGGGGATTTGAACACTGAAGCTTTCTTT. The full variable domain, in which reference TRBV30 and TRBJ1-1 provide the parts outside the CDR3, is SQTIHQWPATLVQPVGSPLSLECTVEGTSNPNLYWYRQAAGRGLQLLFYSVGIGQISSEVPQNLSASRPQDRQFILSSKKLLLSDSGFYLCAWSGDLNTEAFFGQGTRLTVV.

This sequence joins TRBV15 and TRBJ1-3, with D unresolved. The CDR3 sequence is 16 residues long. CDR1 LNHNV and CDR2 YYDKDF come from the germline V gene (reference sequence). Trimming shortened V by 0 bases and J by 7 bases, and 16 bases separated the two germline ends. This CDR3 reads CATSRDFASRGNTIYF. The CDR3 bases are TGTGCCACCAGCAGAGATTTTGCCTCCCGAGGGAACACCATATATTTT.

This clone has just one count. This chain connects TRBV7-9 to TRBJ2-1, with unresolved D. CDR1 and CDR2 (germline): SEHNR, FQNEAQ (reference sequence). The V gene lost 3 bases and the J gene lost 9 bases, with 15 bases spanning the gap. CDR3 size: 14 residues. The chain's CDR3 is CASSLGDPKLEQFF. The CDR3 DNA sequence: TGTGCCAGCAGCTTGGGCGACCCGAAACTTGAGCAGTTCTTC.

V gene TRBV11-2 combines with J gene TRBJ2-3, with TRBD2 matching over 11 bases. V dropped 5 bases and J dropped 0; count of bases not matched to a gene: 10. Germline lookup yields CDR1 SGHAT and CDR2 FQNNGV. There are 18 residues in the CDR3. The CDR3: CASSPRTSGLSSTDTQYF. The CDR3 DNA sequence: TGTGCCAGCAGCCCCCGGACTAGCGGGTTATCTAGCACAGATACGCAGTATTTT.

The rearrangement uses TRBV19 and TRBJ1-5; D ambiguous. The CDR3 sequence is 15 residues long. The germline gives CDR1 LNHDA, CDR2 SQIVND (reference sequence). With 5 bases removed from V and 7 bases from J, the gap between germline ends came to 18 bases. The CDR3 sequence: CASSPGSLGGQPQHF. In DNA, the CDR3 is TGTGCCAGTAGTCCCGGCAGTCTCGGAGGCCAGCCCCAGCATTTT.

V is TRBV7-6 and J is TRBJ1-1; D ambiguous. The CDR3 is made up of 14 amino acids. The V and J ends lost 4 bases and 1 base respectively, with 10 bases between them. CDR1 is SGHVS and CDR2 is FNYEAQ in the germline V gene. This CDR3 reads CASSSGTANTEAFF. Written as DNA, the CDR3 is TGTGCCAGCAGCTCTGGCACAGCGAACACTGAAGCTTTCTTT.

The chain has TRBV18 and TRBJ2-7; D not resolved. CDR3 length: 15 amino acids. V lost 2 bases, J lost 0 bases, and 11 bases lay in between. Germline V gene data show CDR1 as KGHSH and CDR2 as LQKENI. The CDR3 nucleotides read TGTGCCAGCTCACCAGGGATGGGTCCCTCCTACGAGCAGTACTTC. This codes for CASSPGMGPSYEQYF.

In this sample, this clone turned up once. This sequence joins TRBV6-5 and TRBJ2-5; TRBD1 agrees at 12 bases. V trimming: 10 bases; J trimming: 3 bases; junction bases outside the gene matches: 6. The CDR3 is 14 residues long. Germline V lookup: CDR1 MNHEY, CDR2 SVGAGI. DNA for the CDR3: TGTGCCACCGCGGGACAGGGGGCAAAAGAGACCCAGTACTTC. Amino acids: CATAGQGAKETQYF.

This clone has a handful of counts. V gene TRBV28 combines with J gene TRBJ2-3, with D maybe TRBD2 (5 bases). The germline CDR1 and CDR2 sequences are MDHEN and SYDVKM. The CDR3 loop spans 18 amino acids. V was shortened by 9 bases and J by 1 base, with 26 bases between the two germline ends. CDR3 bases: TGTGCCAGTCATAGCGAGGTTCCCGTCTTTTTAGGCACAGATACGCAGTATTTT. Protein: CASHSEVPVFLGTDTQYF. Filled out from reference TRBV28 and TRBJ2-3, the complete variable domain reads DVKVTQSSRYLVKRTGEKVFLECVQDMDHENMFWYRQDPGLGLRLIYFSYDVKMKEKGDIPEGYSVSREKKERFSLILESASTNQTSMYLCASHSEVPVFLGTDTQYFGPGTRLTVL.

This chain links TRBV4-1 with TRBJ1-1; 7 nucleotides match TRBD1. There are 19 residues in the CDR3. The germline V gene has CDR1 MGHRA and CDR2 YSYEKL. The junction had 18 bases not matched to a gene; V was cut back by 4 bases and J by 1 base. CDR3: CASSRGQTGRRGPNTEAFF. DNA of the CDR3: TGCGCCAGCAGCCGGGGCCAGACAGGGCGTCGAGGTCCGAACACTGAAGCTTTCTTT.

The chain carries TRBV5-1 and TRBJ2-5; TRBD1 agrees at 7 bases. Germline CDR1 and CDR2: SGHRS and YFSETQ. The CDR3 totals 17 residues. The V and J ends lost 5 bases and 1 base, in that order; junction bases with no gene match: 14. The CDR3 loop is CASSYRSQGITQETQYF. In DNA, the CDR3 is TGCGCCAGCAGTTACCGCTCACAGGGGATTACCCAAGAGACCCAGTACTTC.

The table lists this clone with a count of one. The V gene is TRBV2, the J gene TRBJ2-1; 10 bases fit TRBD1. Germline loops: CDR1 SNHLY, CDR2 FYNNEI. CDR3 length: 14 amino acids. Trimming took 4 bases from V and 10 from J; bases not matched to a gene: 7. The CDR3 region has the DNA TGTGCCAGCAGTGGGGGGACAGGGGCCCCCGAGCAGTTCTTC. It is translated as CASSGGTGAPEQFF.

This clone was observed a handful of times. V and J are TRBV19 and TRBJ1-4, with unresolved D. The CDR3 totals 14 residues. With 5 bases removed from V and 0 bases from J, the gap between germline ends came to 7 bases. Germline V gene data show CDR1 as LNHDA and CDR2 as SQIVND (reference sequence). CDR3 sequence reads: CASSPRATNEKLFF. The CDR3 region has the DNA TGTGCCAGTAGTCCCCGCGCAACTAATGAAAAACTGTTTTTT.

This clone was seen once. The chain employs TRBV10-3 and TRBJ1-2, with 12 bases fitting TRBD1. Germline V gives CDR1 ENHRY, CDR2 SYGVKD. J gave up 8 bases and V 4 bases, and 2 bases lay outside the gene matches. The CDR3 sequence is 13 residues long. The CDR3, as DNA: TGTGCCATCAGTGGGGACAGGGGGCAAGGCTACACCTTC. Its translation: CAISGDRGQGYTF.

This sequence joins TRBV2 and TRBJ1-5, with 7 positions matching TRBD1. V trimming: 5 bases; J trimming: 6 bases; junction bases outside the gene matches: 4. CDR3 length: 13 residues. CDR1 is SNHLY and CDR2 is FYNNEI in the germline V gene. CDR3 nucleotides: TGTGCCAGCAGTACAGGGGAACCTCAGCCCCAGCATTTT. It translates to CASSTGEPQPQHF.

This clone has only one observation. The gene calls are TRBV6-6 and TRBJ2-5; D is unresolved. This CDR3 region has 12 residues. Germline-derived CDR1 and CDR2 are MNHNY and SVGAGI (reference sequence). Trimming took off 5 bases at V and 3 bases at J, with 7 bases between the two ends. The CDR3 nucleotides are TGTGCCAGCAGTCAAAGTAAAGAGACCCAGTACTTC. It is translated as CASSQSKETQYF.